A single sample is the source of the 32 T cell receptor beta chains below, sequenced in a study of cytomegalovirus exposure and HLA in healthy donors. The table came from immunoSEQ multiplex PCR; TCRdb's copy has only in-frame clones and leaves some out. This table holds 150,000 to 200,000 clones, about 81% found once. Input material: PBMCs. These receptors originate from a woman aged 30 to 39 in good health and CMV-seronegative.

This clone was seen a handful of times. The chain uses TRBV19 and TRBJ2-2, with D perhaps matching TRBD2 (6 bases). Per germline, CDR1 LNHDA and CDR2 SQIVND (reference sequence). V was trimmed by 3 bases and J by 6 bases, leaving 14 bases between them. This CDR3 spans 15 amino acids. The CDR3 bases are TGTGCCAGTAGTATTATCGGAGGGGCCGCCGGGGAGCTGTTTTTT. Residues: CASSIIGGAAGELFF.

The CDR3 sequence is CASSLEEESNQPQHF. In DNA, the CDR3 is TGTGCCAGCAGCTTGGAAGAGGAGAGCAATCAGCCCCAGCATTTT. The chain combines TRBV7-9 with TRBJ1-5; no definite D call. The V and J ends lost 3 bases and 1 base respectively, with 10 bases between them. This CDR3 region has 15 residues. Germline V gene data show CDR1 as SEHNR and CDR2 as FQNEAQ (reference sequence).

This clone was detected a few times. The V gene is TRBV18, the J gene TRBJ2-7; D might be TRBD2 (5 bases). Germline V gives CDR1 KGHSH, CDR2 LQKENI. The CDR3 loop spans 14 amino acids. The V end lost 2 bases, the J end lost 3 bases, and 11 bases lay between the germline ends. Here the CDR3 reads CASSPGRSGYEQYF. CDR3 DNA sequence: TGTGCCAGCTCACCAGGGAGATCAGGCTACGAGCAGTACTTC.

The CDR3 DNA follows: TGTGCCAGCAGCCAAGATTTGGGAGTAGCGGGAGGGCCTTACGAGCAGTACTTC. Its translation: CASSQDLGVAGGPYEQYF. The chain joins TRBV4-2 to TRBJ2-7; 11 bases align to TRBD2. After removal of 0 bases from V and 4 bases from J, the junction contained 11 bases not matched to a gene. Germline CDR1 LGHNA, CDR2 YNFKEQ. This CDR3 has 18 residues.

This clone has more than one count but fewer than ten. The V gene is TRBV6-5, the J gene TRBJ2-5; the D gene is possibly TRBD1 (5 bases). The V end lost 1 base, the J end lost 1 base, and 10 bases lay between the germline ends. Germline CDR1 and CDR2: MNHEY and SVGAGI. CDR3 length: 15 residues. CDR3 sequence reads: CASSYLKTAQETQYF. CDR3 DNA: TGTGCCAGCAGTTACTTAAAGACAGCCCAAGAGACCCAGTACTTC.

The chain joins TRBV9 to TRBJ2-1; TRBD2 aligns across 7 bases. The J segment lost 8 bases and the V segment lost 6 bases, leaving 14 bases of the junction unmatched. The CDR3 runs to 15 residues. Germline CDR1 reads SGDLS; CDR2 reads YYNGEE. CDR3 region: CASKFPGLGDDEQFF. DNA for the CDR3: TGTGCCAGCAAGTTTCCCGGACTAGGCGACGATGAGCAGTTCTTC.

This clone was seen just once. The chain links TRBV28 to TRBJ1-5, with TRBD1 matching over 9 bases. CDR3 length: 14 amino acids. Per the germline V gene, CDR1 is MDHEN and CDR2 is SYDVKM. J was trimmed by 5 bases and V by 8 bases; bases with no gene match: 7. The CDR3 sequence: CASRRDRAYQPQHF. The CDR3 DNA reads as TGTGCCAGCCGTCGGGACAGGGCCTATCAGCCCCAGCATTTT.

This clone was picked up many times. This rearrangement joins TRBV19 to TRBJ1-2, with 7 bases matching TRBD1. V dropped 9 bases and J dropped 8; count of bases not matched to a gene: 6. Germline V gives CDR1 LNHDA, CDR2 SQIVND (reference sequence). This CDR3 contains 11 residues. For the CDR3, the DNA is TGTGCCAGAACAGGGGCCCTCGGCTACACCTTC. It encodes CARTGALGYTF.

The V and J genes are TRBV7-9 and TRBJ1-5; a weak D match, TRBD1 (6 bases). Trimming shortened V by 5 bases and J by 1 base, and 12 bases separated the two germline ends. The length of the CDR3 is 15 residues. CDR1 is SEHNR and CDR2 is FQNEAQ in the germline V gene (reference sequence). CDR3 coding DNA: TGTGCCAGCAGCCTTTGGACAGTGAGCAATCAGCCCCAGCATTTT. Encoded protein: CASSLWTVSNQPQHF.

The table lists this clone with a few counts. The chain recombines TRBV6-6 with TRBJ2-7; TRBD1 matches at 12 bases. The CDR3 consists of 15 residues. Germline loops: CDR1 MNHNY, CDR2 SVGAGI (reference sequence). The junction had 8 bases not matched to a gene; V was cut back by 5 bases and J by 6 bases. The CDR3 region is CASSATGTGGSEQYF. The CDR3, as DNA: TGTGCCAGCAGTGCCACCGGGACAGGGGGCTCCGAGCAGTACTTC.

Concerning this clone itself: The junction and the germline gene differ at one end; a read error may be behind it. The chain combines TRBV15 with TRBJ2-7, with a possible D match to TRBD1 (6 bases). CDR1 is LNHNV and CDR2 is YYDKDF in the germline V gene (reference sequence). The CDR3 loop spans 15 amino acids. DNA for the CDR3: TGTGCCACCAGTAGAGGGGGACACTCGCTGGTGGAGCAGTACTTC. Its protein is CATSRGGHSLVEQYF.

This clone was seen only once. The chain is built from TRBV12-5 and TRBJ2-3; TRBD1 aligns across 7 bases. V shed 0 bases, J shed 6 bases, and the junction held 6 bases outside the gene matches. The CDR3 runs to 15 residues. Germline V gene sequence: CDR1 LGHNT, CDR2 FRNRAP. CDR3 residues: CASGLVQGGLDTQYF. The CDR3 nucleotides read TGTGCTAGTGGTTTGGTACAAGGGGGCCTCGATACGCAGTATTTT. Complete variable domain (other parts from reference TRBV12-5 and TRBJ2-3): DARVTQTPRHKVTEMGQEVTMRCQPILGHNTVFWYRQTMMQGLELLAYFRNRAPLDDSGMPKDRFSAEMPDATLATLKIQPSEPRDSAVYFCASGLVQGGLDTQYFGPGTRLTVL.

In DNA, the CDR3 is TGCGCCAGCAGCTTGCACGTCGCGGACACCCACTCCTACGAGCAGTACTTC. Translated: CASSLHVADTHSYEQYF. The V and J genes are TRBV5-1 and TRBJ2-7; possible D gene TRBD1, 5 bases. Germline-derived CDR1 and CDR2 are SGHRS and YFSETQ. The CDR3 consists of 17 residues. V shed 1 base and J shed 0 bases, with 17 bases lying between them.

In DNA form, the CDR3 reads TGCAGCGTCCGCAGACAGGGGGACCGTGGTGGTAATGAAAAACTGTTTTTT. Its protein is CSVRRQGDRGGNEKLFF. V and J are TRBV29-1 and TRBJ1-4; 9 bases line up with TRBD1. V lost 6 bases to trimming and J lost 4 bases; unmatched junction nucleotides: 15. The V gene's germline CDR1 is SQVTM and CDR2 ANQGSEA. The CDR3 sequence is 17 residues long.

The chain employs TRBV30 and TRBJ1-2; D is possibly TRBD1 (5 bases). This CDR3 is built from 15 residues. The V end was cut by 0 bases, the J end by 4 bases, with 15 bases between. CDR1 is GTSNPN, CDR2 SVGIG, per germline (reference sequence). The CDR3 sequence: CAWSVQGAPFYGYTF. CDR3 DNA sequence: TGTGCCTGGAGTGTACAAGGGGCCCCATTCTATGGCTACACCTTC.

In its sample, this clone was seen a few times. This sample also contains other DNA sequences that code for the same CDR3. CDR3 region: CASSLSGGSSYEQYF. CDR3 nucleotides: TGTGCCAGCAGCTTAAGCGGGGGTAGCTCCTACGAGCAGTACTTC. The chain combines TRBV7-2 with TRBJ2-7; TRBD2 agrees at 8 bases. Germline CDR1 is SGHTA and CDR2 is FQGNSA. The length of the CDR3 is 15 residues. V dropped 2 bases and J dropped 0; count of bases not matched to a gene: 3.

The rearrangement uses TRBV11-2 and TRBJ2-5, with 9 positions matching TRBD1. J lost 3 bases, V lost 7 bases, and 6 bases had no gene match. This CDR3 has 14 amino acids. Germline loops: CDR1 SGHAT, CDR2 FQNNGV. CDR3 coding DNA: TGTGCCAGCACCACCGGACAGGGGAAAGAGACCCAGTACTTC. Protein: CASTTGQGKETQYF.

The chain carries TRBV5-4 and TRBJ1-1; tentatively, D is TRBD1 (5 bases). The CDR3 is made up of 14 amino acids. Germline values: CDR1 SGHNT, CDR2 YYREEE (reference sequence). V was trimmed by 6 bases and J by 3 bases, leaving 15 bases between them. The CDR3 region is CASTHWTSHTEAFF. The CDR3 DNA reads as TGTGCCAGCACCCATTGGACATCCCACACTGAAGCTTTCTTT.

This clone was counted a few times. At the DNA level, this CDR3 is encoded by other sequences in the same sample as well. J is TRBJ2-7 and V is TRBV18; TRBD1 is a possible D gene (5 bases). The V gene's germline CDR1 is KGHSH and CDR2 LQKENI. Trimming took 0 bases from V and 2 from J, leaving 11 bases between them. The CDR3 contains 15 residues. CDR3 region: CASSPPGQGAYEQYF. CDR3 coding DNA: TGTGCCAGCTCACCACCGGGGCAGGGTGCCTACGAGCAGTACTTC.

V usage is TRBV30 and J usage is TRBJ1-1; no firm D call. V lost 5 bases and J lost 11, with 18 bases in between. This CDR3 is built from 12 residues. CDR1 and CDR2 (germline): GTSNPN, SVGIG (reference sequence). This CDR3 is CAWRGVELGAFF. CDR3 DNA sequence: TGTGCCTGGCGGGGAGTTGAATTGGGGGCTTTCTTT.

V is TRBV4-2 and J is TRBJ2-5; 11 positions agree with TRBD2. The CDR3 consists of 16 residues. CDR1 is LGHNA and CDR2 is YNFKEQ in the germline V gene. The V and J ends lost 3 bases and 5 bases, in that order; junction bases with no gene match: 8. In DNA, the CDR3 is TGTGCCAGCAGCCAGGGTAGCGGGGGGGCCAGGGAGACCCAGTACTTC. Amino acids: CASSQGSGGARETQYF.

This chain uses TRBV5-4 with TRBJ2-2, with 12 nucleotides matching TRBD2. The CDR3 runs 17 residues. The junction had 6 bases not matched to a gene; V was cut back by 4 bases and J by 2 bases. From germline, CDR1 is SGHNT and CDR2 YYREEE (reference sequence). CDR3 nucleotides: TGTGCCAGCAGCGGTGGGACTAGCGGGCTCAACACCGGGGAGCTGTTTTTT. The encoded protein is CASSGGTSGLNTGELFF.

This CDR3 is CASSIGHSTSNQPQHF. CDR3 in DNA: TGTGCCAGTAGTATAGGCCATAGTACGAGCAATCAGCCCCAGCATTTT. This chain links TRBV19 with TRBJ1-5; D is uncertain. This CDR3 region has 16 residues. Germline V gene lookup returns CDR1 LNHDA and CDR2 SQIVND (reference sequence). V was shortened by 1 base and J by 1 base, with 11 bases between the two germline ends.

The V gene is TRBV7-2, the J gene TRBJ1-5; the match to TRBD1 covers 8 bases. In germline, CDR1 is SGHTA, CDR2 FQGNSA. V was clipped by 1 base and J by 7 bases; unmatched bases: 15. The CDR3 extends over 18 amino acids. The CDR3 spells CASSLGAVGTGRFQPQHF. CDR3 DNA: TGTGCCAGCAGCTTAGGGGCAGTCGGGACAGGTAGGTTCCAGCCCCAGCATTTT.

This clone occurred a few times. This sequence joins TRBV7-3 and TRBJ1-1; 11 bases line up with TRBD1. Germline CDR1 is SGHTA and CDR2 is FQGTGA. CDR3 length equals 15 residues. After removal of 6 bases from V and 5 bases from J, the junction contained 8 bases not matched to a gene. In DNA, the CDR3 is TGTGCCAGCAGTTCAACCGGGACAGGGGGGACTGAAGCTTTCTTT. Residues: CASSSTGTGGTEAFF.

Written as DNA, the CDR3 is TGTGCCAGCAGTGAGGAGGGTGTTAATGAAAAACTGTTTTTT. This codes for CASSEEGVNEKLFF. The chain uses TRBV6-1 and TRBJ1-4; the D is unclear. Germline V gene sequence: CDR1 MNHNS, CDR2 SASEGT. V lost 3 bases, J lost 4 bases, and 9 bases lay in between. The CDR3 length is 14 residues.

The CDR3 protein is CASSARGYSGNTIYF. The CDR3 DNA sequence: TGTGCCAGCAGCGCCAGGGGCTACTCTGGAAACACCATATATTTT. The genes are TRBV9 and TRBJ1-3, with D possibly matching TRBD1 (6 bases). Germline assignment: CDR1 SGDLS and CDR2 YYNGEE. The CDR3 consists of 15 residues. V was trimmed by 3 bases and J by 0 bases, leaving 10 bases between them.

The table lists this clone with a few counts. The V and J genes are TRBV7-9 and TRBJ2-7; a weak D match, TRBD2 (6 bases). The CDR3 extends over 14 amino acids. Trimming cost V 4 bases and J 2 bases, with 12 bases left between them. Per germline, CDR1 SEHNR and CDR2 FQNEAQ (reference sequence). As DNA, the CDR3 is TGTGCCAGCAGCTCCAGACTAGGCCCCTACGAGCAGTACTTC. Its protein product is CASSSRLGPYEQYF.

This sequence joins TRBV6-1 and TRBJ2-3, with 9 bases aligning to TRBD2. Trimming cost V 4 bases and J 9 bases; bases outside gene matches: 5. The CDR3 is 13 residues long. Per germline, CDR1 MNHNS and CDR2 SASEGT. CDR3 DNA: TGTGCCAGCAGTGGGCTAGCGGGACGCACGCAGTATTTT. Amino acids: CASSGLAGRTQYF.

In DNA form, the CDR3 reads TGCAGCGTTGATCTACCCAAGGCGGGAGACGGCACAGATACGCAGTATTTT. Its translation: CSVDLPKAGDGTDTQYF. The rearrangement uses TRBV29-1 and TRBJ2-3; TRBD2 aligns across 7 bases. The CDR3 runs to 17 residues. Per the germline V gene, CDR1 is SQVTM and CDR2 is ANQGSEA. The V and J ends lost 3 bases and 1 base, in that order; junction bases with no gene match: 13.

V usage is TRBV9 and J usage is TRBJ2-1; TRBD1 matches at 10 bases. CDR1 is SGDLS and CDR2 is YYNGEE in the germline V gene. The CDR3 is 17 residues long. The V and J ends lost 3 bases and 2 bases, in that order; junction bases with no gene match: 8. In nucleotides, the CDR3 is TGTGCCAGCAGCGCCCTAAGGGGACAGGGGACCTACAATGAGCAGTTCTTC. Translating gives CASSALRGQGTYNEQFF. Variable domain in full (rest from reference TRBV9 and TRBJ2-1): DSGVTQTPKHLITATGQRVTLRCSPRSGDLSVYWYQQSLDQGLQFLIQYYNGEERAKGNILERFSAQQFPDLHSELNLSSLELGDSALYFCASSALRGQGTYNEQFFGPGTRLTVL.

V usage is TRBV5-4 and J usage is TRBJ1-2; no definite D call. CDR3 length: 14 residues. The ends were cut back, 1 base at V and 2 bases at J, with 9 bases in the middle. CDR1 is SGHNT, CDR2 YYREEE, per germline (reference sequence). The CDR3 DNA follows: TGTGCCAGCAGCTTGAGTACGGTAAACTATGGCTACACCTTC. Its protein is CASSLSTVNYGYTF.